Below, one T cell receptor beta chain is given with its context. Its specificity is not known. The data are from a study of T cell responses to AZD1222 COVID-19 vaccine. Clones were read by immunoSEQ multiplex PCR, and TCRdb kept only the in-frame ones, dropping some. Altogether 100,000 to 150,000 clones are present, 87% being singletons, with the ten largest covering roughly a tenth. Findings and limits, study-wide: Baseline seropositivity characterized only a handful of AZD1222 recipients. Spike was spanned by vaccine-associated CD4 TCRs, which were dominant at 160-218 and 743-854. Donors were mostly white British, more females; clonal diversity possibly underestimated. Scientists sampled the repertoires only once the peak T cell response had passed.

This clonotype originated in an adult in good health. The source material was peripheral blood, sampled on day 0 of AZD1222 vaccination.

CDR3 protein: CASSKERERHTEAFF. CDR3 coding DNA: TGTGCCAGCAGCAAAGAACGGGAGAGGCACACTGAAGCTTTCTTT. The chain recombines TRBV21-1 with TRBJ1-1. TRBV21-1 has pseudogene status. This CDR3 is 15 amino acids long.